The rows below give T cell receptor beta chains drawn from one sample of a study of human T cells and chemical hapten exposure. TCRdb fed the RACE reads into MiXCR, producing one record per CDR3 protein. The table shows tens of thousands of distinct CDR3 sequences, with around a tenth occurring only once. Sequenced here: whole blood, sampled in connection with sensitization to the hapten diphenylcyclopropenone (DPC). These receptors were obtained from a man younger than 35 with alopecia areata. Some clones in this sample may be carry-over from other donors' samples. Both conserved end residues are part of each CDR3. A D gene is named only where the DNA matches it firmly. The size entry is marked missing in some rows and otherwise reads once, few, many or a size class.

D	V	size	J	DNA	CDR3
.	TRBV4-1	few	TRBJ1-1	TGCGCCAGCAATTACGCTGGACCTCAAAACGCTGAAGCTTTCTTT	CASNYAGPQNAEAFF
.	TRBV12-5	.	TRBJ2-5	TGTGCTAGTGGTTTGGTACGGGGGGCAGGGACCCAGTACTTC	CASGLVRGAGTQYF
TRBD1	TRBV6-5	many	TRBJ2-7	TGTGCCAGCAGTTACTCGGGACAGGCGGGCTACGAGCAGTACTTC	CASSYSGQAGYEQYF
.	TRBV2	.	TRBJ2-7	TGTGCCAGCCTACTCCAGGGGCTGACCTACGAGCAGTACTTC	CASLLQGLTYEQYF
.	TRBV7-3	many	TRBJ2-7	TGTGCCAGCAGCCCGACGCGGGGCGCGCAGTACTTC	CASSPTRGAQYF
TRBD1	TRBV25-1	few	TRBJ1-4	TGTGCCAGCAGTGAATGGGGGACAGGGGATGAAAAACTGTTTTTT	CASSEWGTGDEKLFF
.	TRBV4-1	few	TRBJ2-7	TGCGCCAGCAGCCTGGGCGTATCCTACGAGCAGTACTTC	CASSLGVSYEQYF
.	TRBV7-2	few	TRBJ2-2	TGTGCCAGCAGCCCCAAGGGGAGGTCGGGCACCGGGGAGCTGTTTTTT	CASSPKGRSGTGELFF
.	TRBV5-1	.	TRBJ2-3	TGCGCCAGCAGCCGGCAAGGACTGGAAGATACGCAGTATTTT	CASSRQGLEDTQYF
TRBD1	TRBV6-1	many	TRBJ2-4	TGTGCCAGCAGACAGACAGGGGGTGGAAACATTCAGTACTTC	CASRQTGGGNIQYF
.	TRBV12-5	many	TRBJ2-5	TGTGCTAGTGGCTCCGGACAGTTACAAGAGACCCAGTACTTC	CASGSGQLQETQYF
.	TRBV5-1	.	TRBJ1-6	TGCGCCAGCAGCGGCGGAAGCTCCTATAATTCACCCCTCCACTTT	CASSGGSSYNSPLHF
.	TRBV28	many	TRBJ1-3	TGTGCCAGCAGTCCGGCCATGGGGGTCGGAAACACCATATATTTT	CASSPAMGVGNTIYF
.	TRBV4-1	many	TRBJ1-2	TGCGCCAGCAGCCAAGACCCGGACGGTAACTATGGCTACACCTTC	CASSQDPDGNYGYTF
.	TRBV6-6	.	TRBJ1-3	TGTGCCAGCAGTGCTCCCCGGAAGGGAAACACCATATATTTT	CASSAPRKGNTIYF
TRBD1	TRBV7-2	many	TRBJ1-2	TGTGCCAGCACCGAATCCCGGGACAGATATGGCTACACCTTC	CASTESRDRYGYTF
.	TRBV6-2/TRBV6-3	few	TRBJ2-7	TGTGCCAGCAGTTACGTTGGGCTGTCCTACGAGCAGTACTTC	CASSYVGLSYEQYF
.	TRBV2	.	TRBJ2-3	TGTGCCAGCTTCCGGGGAGAGAGCACAGATACGCAGTATTTT	CASFRGESTDTQYF
.	TRBV10-2	.	TRBJ2-1	TGCGCCAGCAGTGTGGTGGGACCTGAGCAGTTCTTC	CASSVVGPEQFF
.	TRBV6-5	.	TRBJ2-6	TGTGCCAGCAGTTACAAGGGGTCTGGGGCCAACGTCCTGACTTTC	CASSYKGSGANVLTF
.	TRBV7-3	many	TRBJ1-4	TGTGCCAGCAGCTTATTCGGACGGCGGTCTTTTTGGACAACTAATGAAAAACTGTTTTTT	CASSLFGRRSFWTTNEKLFF
TRBD1	TRBV28	.	TRBJ2-7	TGTGCCAGCAGTCCAGGACAGGGGGCCGCCTACGAGCAGTACTTC	CASSPGQGAAYEQYF
.	TRBV12-5	few	TRBJ1-4	TGTGCTAGTGGTTCAGCAGATGAAAAACTGTTTTTT	CASGSADEKLFF
.	TRBV7-2	many	TRBJ2-2	TGTGCCAGCAGCTTAGTCGGAATTCACACCGGGGAGCTGTTTTTT	CASSLVGIHTGELFF
TRBD1	TRBV7-2	.	TRBJ1-5	TGTGCCAGCAGCCCAACCGGGACAGGGCCTAATCAGCCCCAGCATTTT	CASSPTGTGPNQPQHF